A single sample gave rise to the 18 T cell receptor beta chains below, sequenced in a study of blood T cell repertoires in COVID-19. The method was immunoSEQ multiplex PCR; TCRdb's version includes in-frame clones alone and lacks a portion of them. The sample includes 60,000 or so clones, roughly nine tenths of them seen just once. Sequenced material: peripheral blood. Source of these receptors: a human donor with acute or convalescent COVID-19. The donor label of this sample is uncertain.

The chain carries TRBV7-2 and TRBJ2-4, with 7 positions matching TRBD1. Germline CDR1 reads SGHTA; CDR2 reads FQGNSA. Trimming cost V 1 base and J 7 bases; bases outside gene matches: 7. This CDR3 spans 15 amino acids. CDR3 amino acids: CASSLVTRQGNIQYF. The DNA for the CDR3 is TGTGCCAGCAGCTTAGTGACGAGACAGGGTAACATTCAGTACTTC. Complete variable domain (other parts from reference TRBV7-2 and TRBJ2-4): GAGVSQSPSNKVTEKGKDVELRCDPISGHTALYWYRQSLGQGLEFLIYFQGNSAPDKSGLPSDRFSAERTGGSVSTLTIQRTQQEDSAVYLCASSLVTRQGNIQYFGAGTRLSVL.

The chain links TRBV19 to TRBJ2-4; TRBD2 matches 7 bases. Germline V lookup: CDR1 LNHDA, CDR2 SQIVND (reference sequence). The CDR3 is 18 amino acids. V lost 3 bases and J lost 3; bases outside the gene matches: 14. The CDR3 DNA is TGTGCCAGTAGTATTGGTAGCGGGCCCCCGGGAGGCAAAAACATTCAGTACTTC. Translating gives CASSIGSGPPGGKNIQYF.

The genes are TRBV7-9 and TRBJ2-1, with 8 positions matching TRBD2. J gave up 6 bases and V 5 bases, and 18 bases lay outside the gene matches. This CDR3 comprises 18 residues. The V gene's germline CDR1 is SEHNR and CDR2 FQNEAQ (reference sequence). For the CDR3, the DNA is TGTGCCAGCAGCCCAAGGGGTAGCGGGGCGATCGGGGGCAATGAGCAGTTCTTC. It yields the protein CASSPRGSGAIGGNEQFF.

A single count supports this clone. The rearrangement links TRBV5-1 to TRBJ1-2; D remains ambiguous. Germline CDR1 reads SGHRS; CDR2 reads YFSETQ. Trimming cost V 0 bases and J 6 bases, with 15 bases left between them. The CDR3 runs 15 residues. The CDR3 DNA sequence: TGCGCCAGCAGCTTGGCCGAATGGGGAGGAGATGGCTACACCTTC. Encoded protein: CASSLAEWGGDGYTF.

Here the CDR3 reads CASSPGTGGVEQYV. The CDR3 DNA follows: TGTGCCAGCTCACCCGGGACAGGGGGCGTCGAGCAGTACGTC. The V gene is TRBV18, the J gene TRBJ2-7; 12 bases agree with TRBD1. CDR3 size: 14 residues. J lost 6 bases, V lost 3 bases, and 3 bases had no gene match. Germline CDR1 and CDR2: KGHSH and LQKENI.

The chain has TRBV7-3 and TRBJ2-1, with 11 positions matching TRBD2. In germline, CDR1 is SGHTA, CDR2 FQGTGA. The CDR3 covers 16 residues. V shed 2 bases and J 2 bases; nucleotides not matched to a gene: 2. The CDR3 is CASSLFSGRAYNEQFF. Here the CDR3 DNA reads TGTGCCAGCAGCTTATTTAGCGGGAGGGCCTACAATGAGCAGTTCTTC.

The J gene is TRBJ1-4, the V gene TRBV5-4, with TRBD1 matching 7 bases. Trimming cost V 4 bases and J 4 bases; bases outside gene matches: 7. Germline CDR1 SGHNT, CDR2 YYREEE (reference sequence). The CDR3 extends over 15 amino acids. In nucleotides, the CDR3 is TGTGCCAGCAGCATTTGGACAGGTGATAATGAAAAACTGTTTTTT. Its protein is CASSIWTGDNEKLFF.

The CDR3 DNA reads as TGTGCCAGCGGTTCCGGGGGGGGCACAGATACGCAGTATTTT. Translating it yields CASGSGGGTDTQYF. The chain recombines TRBV7-3 with TRBJ2-3; 8 nucleotides line up with TRBD2. CDR3 length: 14 amino acids. Germline assignment: CDR1 SGHTA and CDR2 FQGTGA. The V and J ends lost 8 bases and 1 base, in that order; junction bases with no gene match: 5.

The gene calls are TRBV4-2 and TRBJ2-3; 11 nucleotides agree with TRBD2. Trimming removed 1 base from V and 5 bases from J; junction bases left unmatched: 8. The CDR3 runs to 17 residues. CDR1 is LGHNA, CDR2 YNFKEQ, per germline. This chain's CDR3 is CASSQGVTSGGLDTQYF. For the CDR3, the DNA is TGTGCCAGCAGCCAAGGGGTTACTAGCGGGGGCCTAGATACGCAGTATTTT.

This CDR3 is CASSLGPGQYEQYV. DNA for the CDR3: TGTGCCAGCAGCTTAGGTCCGGGACAGTACGAGCAGTACGTC. V is TRBV11-2 and J is TRBJ2-7; 7 bases align to TRBD1. The J segment lost 4 bases and the V segment lost 1 base, leaving 4 bases of the junction unmatched. CDR3 length equals 14 residues. Germline V gene lookup returns CDR1 SGHAT and CDR2 FQNNGV.

The chain is built from TRBV5-1 and TRBJ2-1; the match to TRBD2 covers 7 bases. The CDR3 has 14 residues. The V segment lost 0 bases and the J segment 5 bases; nucleotides outside the gene matches: 2. CDR1 and CDR2 from the germline V gene are SGHRS and YFSETQ. In nucleotides, the CDR3 is TGCGCCAGCAGCTTGGAGCGGGGAGACAATGAGCAGTTCTTC. This encodes CASSLERGDNEQFF.

In DNA form, the CDR3 reads TGCGCCAGCAGCTTGCACCCTAGGATTACAGGGTTGGAGACCCAGTACTTC. It yields the protein CASSLHPRITGLETQYF. This chain joins TRBV5-1 and TRBJ2-5, with D possibly TRBD1 on 6 matching bases. This CDR3 spans 17 amino acids. In germline, CDR1 is SGHRS, CDR2 YFSETQ. Trimming left V 1 base short and J 5 bases short, with 21 bases between.

The chain joins TRBV18 to TRBJ2-1; 9 positions agree with TRBD2. The germline V gene encodes CDR1 KGHSH and CDR2 LQKENI. The CDR3 has 15 residues. J gave up 6 bases and V 2 bases, and 5 bases lay outside the gene matches. CDR3 DNA: TGTGCCAGCTCACCAGTGGCGGGAGGGCGCAATGAGCAGTTCTTC. This sequence encodes CASSPVAGGRNEQFF.

The rearrangement links TRBV18 to TRBJ2-5; 13 positions agree with TRBD2. This CDR3 comprises 17 residues. The trim removed 7 bases at V and 4 bases at J, leaving 12 bases unmatched. Germline V lookup: CDR1 KGHSH, CDR2 LQKENI. The CDR3 nucleotides read TGTGCCAGCTTACCCGGACTAGCGGGAGTTAAAGGAGAGACCCAGTACTTC. It translates to CASLPGLAGVKGETQYF.

A few counts support this clone. Other DNA sequences in the same sample also yield this CDR3. The chain couples TRBV7-3 to TRBJ1-2; TRBD1 agrees at 10 bases. V was clipped by 5 bases and J by 3 bases; unmatched bases: 6. The CDR3 is 15 residues long. CDR1 SGHTA and CDR2 FQGTGA come from the germline V gene. Written as DNA, the CDR3 is TGTGCCAGCAGCCCCCGGGACAGGGGCGACTATGGCTACACCTTC. This codes for CASSPRDRGDYGYTF.

This clone is termed medium-sized. The rearrangement links TRBV5-7 to TRBJ1-4; D uncertain. TRBV5-7 is placed among ORFs of uncertain function. This CDR3 has 15 amino acids. With 4 bases removed from V and 1 base from J, the gap between germline ends came to 11 bases. This chain's CDR3 is CASSGREGTNEKLFF. The DNA of the CDR3 is TGTGCCAGCAGCGGCCGGGAGGGAACTAATGAAAAACTGTTTTTT.

The genes are TRBV14 and TRBJ1-1; TRBD1 matches at 7 bases. This CDR3 has 13 residues. Per germline, CDR1 SGHDN and CDR2 FVKESK. The J segment lost 4 bases and the V segment lost 4 bases, leaving 3 bases of the junction unmatched. DNA of the CDR3: TGTGCCAGCAGCCTTTCAGGGGGCACTGAAGCTTTCTTT. Translated: CASSLSGGTEAFF.

The chain combines TRBV14 with TRBJ2-7, with a possible D match to TRBD1 (6 bases). Germline V gene sequence: CDR1 SGHDN, CDR2 FVKESK. The CDR3 has 16 residues. The ends were cut back, 2 bases at V and 4 bases at J, with 18 bases in the middle. Here the CDR3 DNA reads TGTGCCAGCAGCCAAAGGGACACAGCAATCCCATACGAGCAGTACTTC. Protein sequence: CASSQRDTAIPYEQYF.